This section outlines one T cell receptor beta chain sequence together with its context. The antigen it recognizes is unknown. No base quality information exists; no much larger clone differs at one position. The donors were included in the validation cohort of some 110 subjects, a group kept apart from the approximately 700-subject first cohort. Via the germline V gene (reference sequence), CDR1 is MNHEY and CDR2 SMNVEV. The trim is 3 bases for V and 8 bases for J, with a gap of 11 bases between the germline ends. The CDR3 numbers 13 residues from cysteine through phenylalanine. Of the read, only the CDR3 DNA is kept; its 39 bases are in frame from base 1. Library preparation employed the immunoSEQ multiplex PCR assay. Turning to the authors' computational methods: To diagnose cytomegalovirus status from the catalog of TCR beta chain sequences, a statistical classification framework was built. TCRdb holds this immuneACCESS table with in-frame rearrangements only. Some clones are missing; in checked studies, unresolved V genes explain under half, and the rest has no known cause. V and J calls and clone size come straight from that table; D and trimming were deduced from the DNA. The sample records some 170,000 clones, around nine tenths of which are singletons. The ten biggest clones cover around 7.2% of the sample.

These data belong to a study of cytomegalovirus exposure and HLA in healthy donors (dated by TCRdb to 2016 to 2017). Regarding the complete study: A later analysis indicated that the 110 or so validation repertoires were generated on the platform also employed for the approximately 670 repertoires of the first cohort. To predict cytomegalovirus infection status, the study combined high-throughput TCR immunosequencing, statistical association of individual TCRs with disease status, and machine learning. The study aimed to test whether cataloging public T cell receptors could reveal signatures of past pathogen exposure. Along with the approximately 670-subject first cohort, a separate validation cohort of over 90 different subjects was used.

Study-wide findings and limitations: It was suggested by the authors that the approach could potentially be generalized to other disease states and immunological phenotypes. A total of 150 to 200 TCR beta chains were listed by the study as associated with cytomegalovirus. A later analysis had no HLA typing for the validation cohort, so co-occurrence there was scored across all 120 or so repertoires. A later analysis found that TCRs clustered in the first cohort also tended to co-occur in the 120 validation repertoires, with approximately 95% of cluster scores above 0. Three of the identified cytomegalovirus-associated TCR beta chains were confirmed in vitro to be specific for cytomegalovirus antigens. The classifier was reported to diagnose cytomegalovirus status with high specificity and sensitivity in both the original and validation cohorts. Most TCR sequences were seen in very few donors, while some public TCRs were found in many individuals.

The V and J genes are TRBV27 and TRBJ2-1, with an unclear D gene assignment. The sample comprised PBMCs. This clonotype originated in a man aged 25 to 40 in good health and CMV-seropositive. The CDR3 region has the sequence CASSFPGWDEQFF. Here is the DNA: TGTGCCAGCAGTTTCCCCGGGTGGGATGAGCAGTTCTTC.